Following are 14 T cell receptor beta chains from one sample sequenced in a study of cytomegalovirus exposure and HLA in healthy donors. Using immunoSEQ multiplex PCR, the repertoire was profiled, and TCRdb retains in-frame clones only, with some absent. Found here are approximately 150,000 clones, just under 90% of them singletons; the top ten hold about 1.5%. The sample taken for sequencing was PBMCs. The source of these receptors is a woman in her 30s in good health and CMV-seronegative.

This clone was seen only once. This sequence joins TRBV30 and TRBJ1-1; possible D gene TRBD1, 5 bases. Trimming removed 8 bases from V and 1 base from J, with 11 bases in between. CDR3 length: 12 residues. In germline, CDR1 is GTSNPN, CDR2 SVGIG (reference sequence). The CDR3 DNA is TGTGCCCGTGGGGCCGAGAACACTGAAGCTTTCTTT. Its protein product is CARGAENTEAFF. The variable domain in full, with the rest retrieved from reference TRBV30 and TRBJ1-1, is SQTIHQWPATLVQPVGSPLSLECTVEGTSNPNLYWYRQAAGRGLQLLFYSVGIGQISSEVPQNLSASRPQDRQFILSSKKLLLSDSGFYLCARGAENTEAFFGQGTRLTVV.

The CDR3 DNA reads as TGTGCCAGCAGGCGGACAGGGGGAACCGGGGAGCTGTTTTTT. It encodes CASRRTGGTGELFF. The chain combines TRBV7-2 with TRBJ2-2; 10 bases are a match to TRBD1. Losses at the gene ends were 6 bases for V and 5 bases for J; bases not matched to a gene: 3. The CDR3 contains 14 residues. Germline V gene sequence: CDR1 SGHTA, CDR2 FQGNSA.

The chain recombines TRBV29-1 with TRBJ2-1; 11 bases line up with TRBD2. J lost 0 bases, V lost 8 bases, and 0 bases had no gene match. The CDR3 consists of 13 residues. The germline gives CDR1 SQVTM, CDR2 ANQGSEA. CDR3 amino acids: CSTSGSSYNEQFF. CDR3 DNA: TGCAGCACTAGCGGGAGCTCCTACAATGAGCAGTTCTTC.

On this clone itself: Other DNA sequences in the same sample also yield this CDR3. The J gene is TRBJ1-1, the V gene TRBV2; 7 bases are a match to TRBD1. The V segment lost 5 bases and the J segment 1 base; nucleotides outside the gene matches: 1. The CDR3 totals 13 residues. CDR1 is SNHLY, CDR2 FYNNEI, per germline. CDR3 in amino acids: CASSRTGNTEAFF. Here the CDR3 DNA reads TGTGCCAGCAGTAGGACAGGGAACACTGAAGCTTTCTTT.

This sequence joins TRBV5-6 and TRBJ1-6, with D uncertain. CDR1 and CDR2 from the germline V gene are SGHDT and YYEEEE. V lost 5 bases, J lost 0 bases, and 12 bases lay in between. The CDR3 length is 16 residues. The DNA of the CDR3 is TGTGCCAGCAGTACATATCGGAGCTCCTATAATTCACCCCTCCACTTT. This sequence encodes CASSTYRSSYNSPLHF.

The gene calls are TRBV7-9 and TRBJ1-2; the D gene is possibly TRBD1 (6 bases). V was shortened by 0 bases and J by 0 bases, with 11 bases between the two germline ends. This CDR3 contains 16 residues. Germline lookup yields CDR1 SEHNR and CDR2 FQNEAQ (reference sequence). CDR3 DNA: TGTGCCAGCAGCTTAGCCCGGACAGAGACTAACTATGGCTACACCTTC. Translation: CASSLARTETNYGYTF.

The CDR3 region is CASSFTGDGGNTIYF. CDR3 DNA sequence: TGCGCCAGCAGCTTTACAGGAGATGGTGGAAACACCATATATTTT. The chain employs TRBV5-1 and TRBJ1-3; a weak D match, TRBD1 (5 bases). CDR3 length: 15 amino acids. With 2 bases removed from V and 3 bases from J, the gap between germline ends came to 12 bases. CDR1 is SGHRS and CDR2 is YFSETQ in the germline V gene. The entire variable domain, with the rest obtained from reference TRBV5-1 and TRBJ1-3, is as follows: KAGVTQTPRYLIKTRGQQVTLSCSPISGHRSVSWYQQTPGQGLQFLFEYFSETQRNKGNFPGRFSGRQFSNSRSEMNVSTLELGDSALYLCASSFTGDGGNTIYFGEGSWLTVV.

V gene TRBV4-2 combines with J gene TRBJ2-1, with D perhaps TRBD2 (6 bases). Germline CDR1 LGHNA, CDR2 YNFKEQ. The CDR3 runs to 15 residues. V was clipped by 1 base and J by 4 bases, with 11 bases between them. The CDR3 protein is CASSQGGEMYNEQFF. In DNA form, the CDR3 reads TGTGCCAGCAGCCAAGGCGGGGAGATGTACAATGAGCAGTTCTTC.

The rearrangement uses TRBV6-6 and TRBJ2-7; D gene ambiguous. V dropped 0 bases and J dropped 7 bases, with 10 bases sitting between them. In germline, CDR1 is MNHNY, CDR2 SVGAGI (reference sequence). This CDR3 contains 13 residues. This CDR3 is CASSYSMGREQYF. CDR3 DNA sequence: TGTGCCAGCAGTTACTCGATGGGCCGGGAGCAGTACTTC.

V gene TRBV30 combines with J gene TRBJ1-5; the D gene is possibly TRBD1 (5 bases). CDR3 length: 15 amino acids. V gave up 2 bases and J gave up 0 bases, with 11 bases separating them. Germline CDR1 GTSNPN, CDR2 SVGIG (reference sequence). In DNA form, the CDR3 reads TGTGCCTGGAGTCGAGGGGACTATAGCAATCAGCCCCAGCATTTT. It yields the protein CAWSRGDYSNQPQHF.

This clone was counted once. The chain employs TRBV29-1 and TRBJ2-7; a weak D match, TRBD1 (6 bases). Germline V gene lookup returns CDR1 SQVTM and CDR2 ANQGSEA. Trimming shortened V by 6 bases and J by 6 bases, and 15 bases separated the two germline ends. CDR3 length equals 12 residues. CDR3 nucleotide sequence: TGCAGCGTCAGGGGTAAGGCTTTCGAGCAGTACTTC. Protein sequence: CSVRGKAFEQYF.

A single count supports this clone. The gene calls are TRBV19 and TRBJ2-2; 7 bases map to TRBD1. Germline values: CDR1 LNHDA, CDR2 SQIVND (reference sequence). The CDR3 has 16 amino acids. The V segment lost 4 bases and the J segment 2 bases; nucleotides outside the gene matches: 7. The CDR3 here is CASSTRTGVNTGELFF. CDR3 nucleotides: TGTGCCAGTAGTACTAGGACAGGCGTAAACACCGGGGAGCTGTTTTTT.

The V and J genes are TRBV2 and TRBJ2-1; perhaps TRBD2 as D (7 bases). With 3 bases removed from V and 1 base from J, the gap between germline ends came to 25 bases. CDR1 SNHLY and CDR2 FYNNEI come from the germline V gene. This CDR3 is built from 20 residues. DNA for the CDR3: TGTGCCAGCAGTGATCAAGTCAGGGGACTATCTTCTCGTTCCTACAATGAGCAGTTCTTC. This translates into CASSDQVRGLSSRSYNEQFF.

The rearrangement links TRBV5-6 to TRBJ2-1; D perhaps matches TRBD2 (6 bases). In germline, CDR1 is SGHDT, CDR2 YYEEEE. V lost 4 bases and J 4 bases, leaving 15 bases between the germline ends. The CDR3 has 15 residues. The CDR3 sequence: CASSHRTGVYNEQFF. DNA of the CDR3: TGTGCCAGCAGCCATAGGACGGGGGTTTACAATGAGCAGTTCTTC. The full variable domain, completed using reference TRBV5-6 and TRBJ2-1, is DAGVTQSPTHLIKTRGQQVTLRCSPKSGHDTVSWYQQALGQGPQFIFQYYEEEERQRGNFPDRFSGHQFPNYSSELNVNALLLGDSALYLCASSHRTGVYNEQFFGPGTRLTVL.